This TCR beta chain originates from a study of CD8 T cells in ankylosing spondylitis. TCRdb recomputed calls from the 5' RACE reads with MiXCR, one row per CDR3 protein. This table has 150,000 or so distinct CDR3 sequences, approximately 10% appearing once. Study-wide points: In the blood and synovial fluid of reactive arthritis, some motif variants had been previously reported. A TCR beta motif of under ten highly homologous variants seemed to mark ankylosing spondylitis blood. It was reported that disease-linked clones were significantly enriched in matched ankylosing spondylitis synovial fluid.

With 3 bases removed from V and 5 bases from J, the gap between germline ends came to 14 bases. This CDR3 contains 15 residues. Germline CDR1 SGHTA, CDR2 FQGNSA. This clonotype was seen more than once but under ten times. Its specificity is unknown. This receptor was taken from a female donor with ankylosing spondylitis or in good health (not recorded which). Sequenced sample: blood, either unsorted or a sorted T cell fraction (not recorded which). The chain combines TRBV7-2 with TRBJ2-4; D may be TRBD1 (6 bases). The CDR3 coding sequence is TGTGCCAGCAGCTTGGAACAGGGCGATGAAAACATTCAGTACTTC. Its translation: CASSLEQGDENIQYF.